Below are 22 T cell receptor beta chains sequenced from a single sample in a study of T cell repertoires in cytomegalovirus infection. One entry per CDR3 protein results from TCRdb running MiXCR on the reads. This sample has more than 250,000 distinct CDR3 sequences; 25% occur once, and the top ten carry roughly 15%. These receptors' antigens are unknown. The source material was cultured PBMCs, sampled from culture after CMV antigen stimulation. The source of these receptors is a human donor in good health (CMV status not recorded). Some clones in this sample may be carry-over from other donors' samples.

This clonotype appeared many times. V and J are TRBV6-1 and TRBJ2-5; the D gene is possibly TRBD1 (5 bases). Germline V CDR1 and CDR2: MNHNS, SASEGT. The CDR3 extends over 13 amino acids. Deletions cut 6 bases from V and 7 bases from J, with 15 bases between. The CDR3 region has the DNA TGTGCCAGCAGACAAGGGGTCGTGGGGACCCAGTACTTC. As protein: CASRQGVVGTQYF.

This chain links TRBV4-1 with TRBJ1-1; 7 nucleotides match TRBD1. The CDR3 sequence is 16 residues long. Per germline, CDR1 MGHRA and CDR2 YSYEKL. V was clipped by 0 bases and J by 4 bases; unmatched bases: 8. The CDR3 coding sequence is TGCGCCAGCAGCCAAGATGGCAGGGGGTGGAGCACTGAAGCTTTCTTT. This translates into CASSQDGRGWSTEAFF.

The DNA of the CDR3 is TGTGCCAGCACACCTAACGCGGCCGGCGCGAATCAGCCCCAGCATTTT. Its translation: CASTPNAAGANQPQHF. The chain has TRBV12-3 or TRBV12-4 and TRBJ1-5; D ambiguous. V lost 7 bases to trimming and J lost 4 bases, with 20 bases between them. CDR3 length: 16 residues.

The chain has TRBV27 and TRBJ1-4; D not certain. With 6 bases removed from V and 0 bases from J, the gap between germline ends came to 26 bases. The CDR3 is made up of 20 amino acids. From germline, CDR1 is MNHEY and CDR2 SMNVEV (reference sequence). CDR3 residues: CASSRLLGRLELSTNEKLFF. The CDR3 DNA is TGTGCCAGCAGCCGGCTATTGGGCAGACTCGAGCTTTCAACTAATGAAAAACTGTTTTTT.

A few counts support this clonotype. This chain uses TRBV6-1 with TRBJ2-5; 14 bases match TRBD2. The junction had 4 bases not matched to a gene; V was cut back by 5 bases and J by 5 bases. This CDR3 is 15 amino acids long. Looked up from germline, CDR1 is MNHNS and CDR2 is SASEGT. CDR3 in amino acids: CASSTGLAGVETQYF. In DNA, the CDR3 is TGTGCCAGCAGTACGGGACTAGCGGGAGTGGAGACCCAGTACTTC.

CDR3 amino acids: CSARDPRPDRRNTEAFF. As DNA, the CDR3 is TGCAGTGCTAGAGATCCAAGGCCTGACAGGAGGAACACTGAAGCTTTCTTT. The rearrangement uses TRBV20-1 and TRBJ1-1, with a possible D match to TRBD1 (6 bases). The CDR3 is 17 amino acids. Germline V gene sequence: CDR1 DFQATT, CDR2 SNEGSKA (reference sequence). Trimming took off 0 bases at V and 1 base at J, with 18 bases between the two ends.

The CDR3 protein is CVTNRGGDYGYTF. The CDR3 coding sequence is TGTGTCACCAACCGGGGGGGTGACTATGGCTACACCTTC. The chain links TRBV28 to TRBJ1-2; maybe TRBD1 (5 bases). Germline V gene data show CDR1 as MDHEN and CDR2 as SYDVKM. The CDR3 has 13 amino acids.

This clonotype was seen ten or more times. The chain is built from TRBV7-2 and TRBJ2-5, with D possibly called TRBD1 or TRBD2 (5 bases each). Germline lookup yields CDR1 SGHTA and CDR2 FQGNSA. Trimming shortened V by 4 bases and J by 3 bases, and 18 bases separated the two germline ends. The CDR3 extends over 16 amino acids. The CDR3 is CASSSRWGTTEETQYF. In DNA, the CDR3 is TGTGCCAGCAGCTCCCGATGGGGGACCACGGAAGAGACCCAGTACTTC.

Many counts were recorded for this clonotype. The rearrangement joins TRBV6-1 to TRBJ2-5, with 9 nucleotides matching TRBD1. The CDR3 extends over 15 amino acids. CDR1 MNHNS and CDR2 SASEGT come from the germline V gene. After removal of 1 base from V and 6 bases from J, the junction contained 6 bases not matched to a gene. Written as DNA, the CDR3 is TGTGCCAGCAGTGAAGTAGGGACAGGGCTCAAGACCCAGTACTTC. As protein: CASSEVGTGLKTQYF.

The CDR3 protein is CASSSRPTTGSGNTIYF. CDR3 sequence (DNA): TGTGCCAGCAGCTCACGACCGACCACCGGGTCCGGAAACACCATATATTTT. The chain is built from TRBV11-2 and TRBJ1-3; D is unresolved. The CDR3 is 17 residues long. Deletions cut 4 bases from V and 4 bases from J, with 20 bases between. The V gene's germline CDR1 is SGHAT and CDR2 FQNNGV.

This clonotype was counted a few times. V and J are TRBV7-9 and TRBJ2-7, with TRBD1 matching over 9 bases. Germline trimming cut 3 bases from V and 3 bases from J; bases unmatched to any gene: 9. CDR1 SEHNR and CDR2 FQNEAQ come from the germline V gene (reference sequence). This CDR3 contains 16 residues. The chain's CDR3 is CASSLRGETGGYEQYF. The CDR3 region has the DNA TGTGCCAGCAGCTTGCGTGGGGAGACAGGGGGCTACGAGCAGTACTTC.

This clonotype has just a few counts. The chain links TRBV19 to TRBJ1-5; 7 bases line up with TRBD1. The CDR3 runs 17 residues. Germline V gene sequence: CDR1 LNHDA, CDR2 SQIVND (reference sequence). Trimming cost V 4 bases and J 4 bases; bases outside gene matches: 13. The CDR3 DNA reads TGTGCCAGTAGTACGGTAACTAGACAGGGATTTAATCAGCCCCAGCATTTT. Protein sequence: CASSTVTRQGFNQPQHF.

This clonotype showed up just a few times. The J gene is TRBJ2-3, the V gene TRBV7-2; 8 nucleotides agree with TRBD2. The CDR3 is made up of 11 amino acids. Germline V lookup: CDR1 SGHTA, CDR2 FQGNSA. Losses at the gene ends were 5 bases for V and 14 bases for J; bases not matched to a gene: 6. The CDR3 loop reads CASSLLAGRYF. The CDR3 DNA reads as TGTGCCAGCAGCCTATTAGCGGGACGGTATTTT.

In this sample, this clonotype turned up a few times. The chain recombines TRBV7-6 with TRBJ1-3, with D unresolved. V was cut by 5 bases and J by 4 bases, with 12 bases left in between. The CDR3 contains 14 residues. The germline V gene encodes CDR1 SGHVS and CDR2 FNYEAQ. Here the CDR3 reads CASSLRTAGNTIYF. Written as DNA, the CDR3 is TGTGCCAGCAGCCTAAGGACTGCCGGAAACACCATATATTTT.

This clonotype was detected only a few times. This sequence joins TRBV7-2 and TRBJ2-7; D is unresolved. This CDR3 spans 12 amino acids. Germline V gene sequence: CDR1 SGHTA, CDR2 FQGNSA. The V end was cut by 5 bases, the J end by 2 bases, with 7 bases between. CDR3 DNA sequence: TGTGCCAGCAGCCTCTTCCCCTACGAGCAGTACTTC. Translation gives CASSLFPYEQYF.

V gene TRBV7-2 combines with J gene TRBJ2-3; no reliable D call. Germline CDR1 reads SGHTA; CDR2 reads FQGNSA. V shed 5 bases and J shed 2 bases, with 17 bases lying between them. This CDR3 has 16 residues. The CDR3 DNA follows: TGTGCCAGCAGCCCATTGGCTCTCCCCTACACAGATACGCAGTATTTT. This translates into CASSPLALPYTDTQYF.

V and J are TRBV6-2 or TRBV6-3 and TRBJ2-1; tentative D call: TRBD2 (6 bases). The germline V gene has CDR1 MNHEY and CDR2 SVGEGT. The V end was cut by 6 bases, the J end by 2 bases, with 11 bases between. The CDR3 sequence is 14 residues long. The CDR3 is CASRVSGAYNEQFF. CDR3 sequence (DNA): TGTGCCAGCAGAGTTAGCGGAGCCTACAATGAGCAGTTCTTC.

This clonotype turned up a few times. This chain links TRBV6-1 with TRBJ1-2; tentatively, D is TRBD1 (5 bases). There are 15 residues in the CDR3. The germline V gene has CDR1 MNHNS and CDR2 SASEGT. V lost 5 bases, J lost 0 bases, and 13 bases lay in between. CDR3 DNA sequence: TGTGCCAGCAGTCGAGGGGACGCCACTAACTATGGCTACACCTTC. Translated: CASSRGDATNYGYTF.

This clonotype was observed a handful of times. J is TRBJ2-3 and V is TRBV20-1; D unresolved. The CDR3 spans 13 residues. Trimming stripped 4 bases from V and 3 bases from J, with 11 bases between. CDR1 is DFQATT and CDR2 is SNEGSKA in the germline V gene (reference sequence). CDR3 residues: CSANFGPTDTQYF. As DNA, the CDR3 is TGCAGTGCTAATTTTGGCCCTACAGATACGCAGTATTTT.

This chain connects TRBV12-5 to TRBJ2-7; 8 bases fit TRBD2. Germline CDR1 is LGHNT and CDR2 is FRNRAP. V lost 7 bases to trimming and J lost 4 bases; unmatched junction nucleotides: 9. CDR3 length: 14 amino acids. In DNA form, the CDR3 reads TGTGCTAGTGCCAATTTCGGGGGGGTTTACGAGCAGTACGTC. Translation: CASANFGGVYEQYV.

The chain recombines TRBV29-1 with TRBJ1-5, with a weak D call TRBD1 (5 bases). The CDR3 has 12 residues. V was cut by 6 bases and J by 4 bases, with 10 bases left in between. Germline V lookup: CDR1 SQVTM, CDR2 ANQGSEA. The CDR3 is CSVTQGNQPQHF. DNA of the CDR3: TGCAGCGTAACCCAGGGTAATCAGCCCCAGCATTTT. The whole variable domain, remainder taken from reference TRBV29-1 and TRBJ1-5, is SAVISQKPSRDICQRGTSLTIQCQVDSQVTMMFWYRQQPGQSLTLIATANQGSEATYESGFVIDKFPISRPNLTFSTLTVSNMSPEDSSIYLCSVTQGNQPQHFGDGTRLSIL.

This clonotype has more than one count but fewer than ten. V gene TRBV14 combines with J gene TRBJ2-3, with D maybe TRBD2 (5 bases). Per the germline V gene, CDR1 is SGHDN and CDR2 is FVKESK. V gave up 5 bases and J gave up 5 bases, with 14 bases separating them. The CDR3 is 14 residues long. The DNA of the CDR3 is TGTGCCAGCAGCAGCCACCGGAGCGGAGATACGCAGTATTTT. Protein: CASSSHRSGDTQYF.